The T cell receptor beta chain under discussion was sequenced for a study of T cells after yellow fever vaccination. Study results and limitations: A small proportion of clonotypes was detected in both the CD4 and CD8 compartments. The booster response re-showed most primary clones: around 96% CD4, more than 80% CD8. Contamination by abundant bulk-population clonotypes could be present in FACS-sorted repertoires.

A few counts support this clonotype. The target antigen is unknown. Germline CDR1 and CDR2: SGHTA and FQGNSA. Trimming at V came to 3 bases and at J to 0 bases, leaving 5 bases not matched to a gene. The length of the CDR3 is 16 residues. Using its own MiXCR run on the 5' RACE reads, TCRdb lists one record per CDR3 protein. This table holds more than 110,000 distinct CDR3 sequences, about 7% found once. The material sequenced was CD4+ T cells sorted from PBMCs, taken 10 days after the yellow fever booster vaccination. The clonotype comes from a man aged 25 to 45 who received the YFV17D yellow fever vaccine. The chain links TRBV7-2 to TRBJ2-5, with 9 bases fitting TRBD2. The CDR3 loop reads CASSFQREAYQETQYF. CDR3 DNA: TGTGCCAGCAGCTTCCAGCGGGAGGCCTACCAAGAGACCCAGTACTTC.